Shown below are 27 T cell receptor beta chains from a single sample sequenced in a study of T cell responses to AZD1222 COVID-19 vaccine (dated by TCRdb to about 2021). Preparation of the library involved the immunoSEQ multiplex PCR assay. The source is immuneACCESS, and TCRdb retained only in-frame sequences with V and J called. Part of the clones is not carried over; for the studies checked, unresolved V genes explain less than half of this, and the remainder is unexplained. The sample table holds about 150,000 clones, of which about 90% were seen once. The biggest ten clones account for roughly 4.7% of the sample. Taken with the paper, the label for time point translates to: baseline before first vaccination. The sequenced sample was peripheral blood, obtained on day 0 of AZD1222 vaccination. The origin of the receptors is an adult in good health.

This clone came up once. The rearrangement uses TRBV11-1 and TRBJ2-7; TRBD1 matches 7 bases. This CDR3 comprises 14 residues. V was clipped by 5 bases and J by 1 base; unmatched bases: 5. The V gene's germline CDR1 is SGHAT and CDR2 FQDESV (reference sequence). CDR3 loop: CASSPRQGSYEQYF. DNA for the CDR3: TGTGCCAGCAGCCCCAGACAGGGTTCCTACGAGCAGTACTTC.

This chain uses TRBV28 with TRBJ1-1; 7 bases align to TRBD1. V gave up 3 bases and J gave up 6 bases; unmatched junction bases: 1. This CDR3 comprises 12 residues. Germline assignment: CDR1 MDHEN and CDR2 SYDVKM. CDR3 in amino acids: CASSLRGPEAFF. CDR3 coding DNA: TGTGCCAGCAGTTTGAGGGGGCCTGAAGCTTTCTTT.

This sequence joins TRBV4-1 and TRBJ2-5, with 7 nucleotides matching TRBD1. CDR3 size: 15 residues. Germline lookup yields CDR1 MGHRA and CDR2 YSYEKL. The V gene end was trimmed by 0 bases and the J gene end by 9 bases; junction bases not matched to a gene: 10. CDR3 residues: CASSQDLTTGASQYF. CDR3 bases: TGCGCCAGCAGCCAAGATCTTACCACAGGGGCATCCCAGTACTTC.

The V call is TRBV19, the J call TRBJ1-6; 7 bases align to TRBD1. The V segment lost 5 bases and the J segment 13 bases; nucleotides outside the gene matches: 5. Germline CDR1 is LNHDA and CDR2 is SQIVND (reference sequence). This CDR3 is built from 12 residues. In DNA form, the CDR3 reads TGTGCCAGTAGTCCGAAGGGGGCTCCCCTCCACTTT. This gives the protein CASSPKGAPLHF. Complete variable domain (other parts from reference TRBV19 and TRBJ1-6): DGGITQSPKYLFRKEGQNVTLSCEQNLNHDAMYWYRQDPGQGLRLIYYSQIVNDFQKGDIAEGYSVSREKKESFPLTVTSAQKNPTAFYLCASSPKGAPLHFGNGTRLTVT.

The chain uses TRBV20-1 and TRBJ1-5, with D uncertain. V lost 6 bases to trimming and J lost 13 bases, with 16 bases between them. Looked up from germline, CDR1 is DFQATT and CDR2 is SNEGSKA (reference sequence). This CDR3 is built from 11 residues. For the CDR3, the DNA is TGCAGTGCCCGTGGTCCCGGTTATCAGCATTTT. Translating it yields CSARGPGYQHF.

In its sample, this clone was seen once. The chain joins TRBV11-2 to TRBJ2-7, with D perhaps given as TRBD1 or TRBD2 (5 bases each). The CDR3 is 16 amino acids. Per the germline V gene, CDR1 is SGHAT and CDR2 is FQNNGV. The ends were cut back, 4 bases at V and 3 bases at J, with 19 bases in the middle. CDR3: CASSSGRGTTNYEQYF. The CDR3 bases are TGTGCCAGCAGCTCAGGTCGAGGGACCACCAACTACGAGCAGTACTTC.

This clone was detected once. The chain uses TRBV21-1 and TRBJ2-1; the DNA was not used to check the table's D call, TRBD2. TRBV21-1 is deemed a pseudogene. The CDR3 sequence is 13 residues long. The CDR3 loop is CANYGSSYNEQFF. CDR3 in DNA: TGTGCCAACTATGGGAGCTCCTACAATGAGCAGTTCTTC.

The chain has TRBV10-3 and TRBJ1-3; D is uncertain. This CDR3 contains 14 residues. Trimming removed 7 bases from V and 4 bases from J, with 14 bases in between. The germline V gene encodes CDR1 ENHRY and CDR2 SYGVKD. The CDR3 DNA reads TGTGCCATCAACGGGGAGCTGGGAGGAAACACCATATATTTT. Protein: CAINGELGGNTIYF.

This clone was recorded once. The V and J genes are TRBV19 and TRBJ2-5; D not certain. This CDR3 spans 12 amino acids. Trimming shortened V by 1 base and J by 4 bases, and 4 bases separated the two germline ends. Germline V CDR1 and CDR2: LNHDA, SQIVND (reference sequence). CDR3 amino acids: CASSIGGETQYF. In nucleotides, the CDR3 is TGTGCCAGTAGTATAGGAGGAGAGACCCAGTACTTC.

The chain uses TRBV5-6 and TRBJ1-1; D remains unclear. This CDR3 spans 14 amino acids. V lost 2 bases and J lost 2, with 10 bases in between. Germline V gene lookup returns CDR1 SGHDT and CDR2 YYEEEE. In DNA, the CDR3 is TGTGCCAGCAGCTTTTGGGCAGTAAACACTGAAGCTTTCTTT. Its protein product is CASSFWAVNTEAFF. Filled out from reference TRBV5-6 and TRBJ1-1, the complete variable domain reads DAGVTQSPTHLIKTRGQQVTLRCSPKSGHDTVSWYQQALGQGPQFIFQYYEEEERQRGNFPDRFSGHQFPNYSSELNVNALLLGDSALYLCASSFWAVNTEAFFGQGTRLTVV.

The rearrangement joins TRBV9 to TRBJ2-7; 7 bases are a match to TRBD1. V gave up 3 bases and J gave up 6 bases; unmatched junction bases: 6. This CDR3 has 13 residues. CDR1 and CDR2 (germline): SGDLS, YYNGEE. The CDR3 DNA reads TGTGCCAGCAGCGCCCCCCACAGGGGCGAGCAGTACTTC. It codes for CASSAPHRGEQYF.

V gene TRBV18 combines with J gene TRBJ1-3; maybe TRBD1 (6 bases). Germline V CDR1 and CDR2: KGHSH, LQKENI. The CDR3 has 14 residues. Trimming pared 2 bases from V and 6 bases from J, leaving 11 bases between. The CDR3 sequence: CASSPVPGANTIYF. The CDR3 DNA reads as TGTGCCAGCTCACCAGTACCAGGGGCAAACACCATATATTTT.

The rearrangement uses TRBV5-5 and TRBJ2-7, with D perhaps matching TRBD2 (6 bases). The CDR3 is 15 amino acids. V lost 2 bases to trimming and J lost 2 bases, with 14 bases between them. Germline assignment: CDR1 SGHKS and CDR2 YYEKEE (reference sequence). The CDR3 DNA sequence: TGTGCCAGCAGCTTTACGCCTAGCGCAACCTACGAGCAGTACTTC. It translates to CASSFTPSATYEQYF.

The gene calls are TRBV12-3 or TRBV12-4 and TRBJ2-1; 9 bases fit TRBD1. The V gene end was trimmed by 6 bases and the J gene end by 8 bases; junction bases not matched to a gene: 5. The CDR3 runs to 13 residues. The CDR3 sequence is CASRWTGADEQFF. The CDR3, as DNA: TGTGCCAGCAGATGGACAGGGGCCGATGAGCAGTTCTTC.

Comment on this clone: The junction and the germline gene differ at one end; a read error may be behind it. This sequence joins TRBV7-7 and TRBJ2-5; TRBD2 matches at 11 bases. CDR1 is SSHAT and CDR2 is FNYEAQ in the germline V gene (reference sequence). The CDR3 runs to 16 residues. As DNA, the CDR3 is TGTGCTAGCAGCCCGGGACTAGCGGCCCGCCAAGAGACCCAGTACTTC. It translates to CASSPGLAARQETQYF.

The chain joins TRBV5-6 to TRBJ2-7; TRBD1 agrees at 7 bases. The germline CDR1 and CDR2 sequences are SGHDT and YYEEEE. The CDR3 has 15 residues. V shed 3 bases, J shed 1 base, and the junction held 7 bases outside the gene matches. The CDR3 nucleotides read TGTGCCAGCAGCTCGGGACAGCGCCCTTCCTACGAGCAGTACTTC. Its translation is CASSSGQRPSYEQYF.

The sample holds a few counts of this clone. The chain is built from TRBV7-2 and TRBJ2-7, with D possibly being TRBD1 or TRBD2 (5 bases each). This CDR3 is built from 17 residues. Germline assignment: CDR1 SGHTA and CDR2 FQGNSA. V lost 1 base, J lost 5 bases, and 21 bases lay in between. Here the CDR3 DNA reads TGTGCCAGCAGCTTAGATGGGGGAAGGGCCCGAGGTAACGAGCAGTACTTC. It codes for CASSLDGGRARGNEQYF.

The chain is built from TRBV30 and TRBJ2-6; D is ambiguous. Germline CDR1 is GTSNPN and CDR2 is SVGIG (reference sequence). The CDR3 consists of 14 residues. V lost 4 bases and J lost 4, with 11 bases in between. CDR3 residues: CAWTGPSGANVLTF. CDR3 nucleotides: TGTGCCTGGACAGGTCCTTCCGGGGCCAACGTCCTGACTTTC. Based on the CDR3 plus reference TRBV30 and TRBJ2-6, the full variable domain is SQTIHQWPATLVQPVGSPLSLECTVEGTSNPNLYWYRQAAGRGLQLLFYSVGIGQISSEVPQNLSASRPQDRQFILSSKKLLLSDSGFYLCAWTGPSGANVLTFGAGSRLTVL.

The chain combines TRBV18 with TRBJ2-7; 9 nucleotides match TRBD1. There are 13 residues in the CDR3. The germline gives CDR1 KGHSH, CDR2 LQKENI. Trimming removed 8 bases from V and 3 bases from J; junction bases left unmatched: 5. CDR3: CASTGTGSYEQYF. CDR3 DNA: TGTGCCAGCACGGGGACAGGGAGCTACGAGCAGTACTTC.

CDR3 sequence (DNA): TGTGCCAGCAGTCCTAGGACAGGGGGCTCCTATGGCTACACCTTC. Translating gives CASSPRTGGSYGYTF. This chain links TRBV6-5 with TRBJ1-2; 11 bases line up with TRBD1. The CDR3 is 15 amino acids. Germline V gene data show CDR1 as MNHEY and CDR2 as SVGAGI. V was pared by 5 bases and J by 4 bases, with 6 bases of the junction left unmatched.

The chain couples TRBV4-1 to TRBJ1-2, with 7 bases identical to TRBD1. CDR1 is MGHRA and CDR2 is YSYEKL in the germline V gene. The CDR3 covers 14 residues. The J segment lost 4 bases and the V segment lost 1 base, leaving 3 bases of the junction unmatched. The CDR3 DNA reads as TGCGCCAGCAGCCAAGGGACAGGTACCTATGGCTACACCTTC. This encodes CASSQGTGTYGYTF.

The chain links TRBV29-1 to TRBJ1-2; TRBD1 is a possible D gene (5 bases). V was cut by 0 bases and J by 5 bases, with 10 bases left in between. Germline values: CDR1 SQVTM, CDR2 ANQGSEA. The CDR3 consists of 13 residues. The CDR3 loop reads CSVEEGTGYGYTF. The CDR3 bases are TGCAGCGTTGAAGAGGGGACGGGATATGGCTACACCTTC.

This rearrangement joins TRBV2 to TRBJ1-1; D is possibly TRBD1 (5 bases). This CDR3 has 13 amino acids. The V gene lost 7 bases and the J gene lost 4 bases, with 13 bases spanning the gap. In germline, CDR1 is SNHLY, CDR2 FYNNEI. CDR3 coding DNA: TGTGCCAGCAACGGGGGACGGGGCACTGAAGCTTTCTTT. Protein product: CASNGGRGTEAFF.

V usage is TRBV19 and J usage is TRBJ2-5, with D perhaps matching TRBD2 (5 bases). V was cut by 5 bases and J by 2 bases, with 15 bases left in between. This CDR3 has 15 residues. Germline lookup yields CDR1 LNHDA and CDR2 SQIVND (reference sequence). CDR3: CASSSEGLPQETQYF. CDR3 nucleotide sequence: TGTGCCAGTAGTTCCGAGGGATTGCCTCAAGAGACCCAGTACTTC.

This clone was detected once. The identical CDR3 is also encoded by other nucleotide sequences in the sample. The chain carries TRBV27 and TRBJ2-3; D not certain. The CDR3 is 14 amino acids. Germline V gene lookup returns CDR1 MNHEY and CDR2 SMNVEV (reference sequence). V gave up 2 bases and J gave up 0 bases, with 6 bases separating them. CDR3 protein: CASSLVLSTDTQYF. DNA of the CDR3: TGTGCCAGCAGTTTAGTCCTAAGCACAGATACGCAGTATTTT.

The chain joins TRBV7-2 to TRBJ2-7; TRBD2 might be the D (6 bases). The CDR3 is made up of 13 amino acids. The germline V gene encodes CDR1 SGHTA and CDR2 FQGNSA. Trimming took off 0 bases at V and 6 bases at J, with 9 bases between the two ends. The CDR3 DNA reads as TGTGCCAGCAGCTTAGCGCGGGAACGCGAGCAGTACTTC. Protein product: CASSLAREREQYF.

The gene calls are TRBV28 and TRBJ2-5; 7 nucleotides align to TRBD1. With 5 bases clipped from V and 1 base from J, the junction kept 4 bases outside the gene matches. Germline V gives CDR1 MDHEN, CDR2 SYDVKM. This CDR3 spans 14 amino acids. The CDR3 here is CASSGTVTQETQYF. CDR3 DNA: TGTGCCAGCAGTGGGACAGTCACCCAAGAGACCCAGTACTTC.